The sequence of this TCR beta chain was determined in a study of cytomegalovirus exposure and HLA in healthy donors. Overall study context: The same platform was used for the roughly 120 validation repertoires as for the 600 to 700 first-cohort repertoires, as reported in a later analysis.

As for this clone: Its specificity is not known.

The repertoire was sequenced with immunoSEQ multiplex PCR; TCRdb's copy has only in-frame clones and lacks some. The data hold around 150,000 clones, with 85% to 90% observed a single time. The V and J ends lost 9 bases and 0 bases respectively, with 6 bases between them. Germline V gene data show CDR1 as SNHLY and CDR2 as FYNNEI. CDR3 length equals 13 residues. General observations from the study: Cytomegalovirus association was listed for 164 TCR beta chains.

The J gene is TRBJ2-6, the V gene TRBV2; D not certain. The clonotype was recovered from a woman under 30 in good health and CMV-seropositive. The source material was PBMCs. The CDR3 DNA sequence: TGTGCCAGTTGTATCTCTGGGGCCAACGTCCTGACTTTC. Its protein product is CASCISGANVLTF.